This TCR beta chain was observed in a study of OX40 agonist ivuxolimab in advanced cancers. Germline CDR1 reads SEHNR; CDR2 reads FQNEAQ (reference sequence). The CDR3 is 15 amino acids. V gave up 4 bases and J gave up 9 bases, with 19 bases separating them. Libraries were prepared by immunoSEQ multiplex PCR; TCRdb keeps only in-frame clonotypes and omits some of them. This sample has some 45,000 clones, with roughly 82% found just once. Overall study results and limits: Both blood CD4+ and CD8+ T cells showed clonal growth by week 6 at 0.1 to 3.0 mg/kg.

This clone showed up just once. Its cognate antigen is unknown. This chain links TRBV7-9 with TRBJ1-5; tentative D call: TRBD1 (6 bases). The source of this sequence is an adult with an advanced solid tumor such as melanoma, head and neck, liver or kidney cancer. Sequencing used CD4+ or CD8+ T cells sorted from blood, obtained in a trial of the OX40 agonist ivuxolimab. The CDR3 sequence: CASSSWTAAGSPQHF. CDR3 coding DNA: TGTGCCAGCAGCTCATGGACAGCAGCAGGCTCGCCCCAGCATTTT.